A selection of T cell receptor beta chains follows, all from one sample in a study of blood T cell repertoires in COVID-19. Clones were sequenced by immunoSEQ multiplex PCR, and TCRdb holds only the in-frame ones, with some missing. The data contain 120,000 to 150,000 clones, roughly 90% of them singletons. The sequenced material came from peripheral blood. These receptors came from a woman aged 45 to 65 with acute or convalescent COVID-19. Both conserved end residues are part of each CDR3. Each record gives: D gene, J gene, clone size, V gene, CDR3 protein, CDR3 DNA. A D gene is named only where the DNA matches it firmly. Clone size is shown for a subset of rows, as once, few, many or a class of expanded clone.

TRBD2 TRBJ2-1 - TRBV24-1 CATSDLWASGGTYNEQFF TGTGCCACCAGTGATTTGTGGGCTAGCGGGGGAACCTACAATGAGCAGTTCTTC
- TRBJ2-1 - TRBV4-1 CASSQREGRSYNEQFF TGCGCCAGCAGCCAAAGAGAGGGCCGGTCCTACAATGAGCAGTTCTTC
- TRBJ1-2 - TRBV27 CASTTQGNYGYTF TGTGCCAGCACGACCCAGGGGAACTATGGCTACACCTTC
TRBD2 TRBJ2-1 few TRBV24-1 CATSDLPGTSVNEQFF TGTGCCACCAGTGATTTGCCCGGGACTAGTGTCAATGAGCAGTTCTTC
TRBD2 TRBJ2-1 once TRBV19 CASKRGLAGSSYNEQFF TGTGCCTCTAAGAGGGGACTAGCGGGAAGCTCCTACAATGAGCAGTTCTTC
TRBD2 TRBJ2-3 - TRBV11-2 CASSLTSGGATDTQYF TGTGCCAGCAGCTTGACTAGCGGGGGGGCCACAGATACGCAGTATTTT
- TRBJ2-7 few TRBV6-5 CASRTQTSAYEQYF TGTGCCAGCAGAACACAGACCTCTGCCTACGAGCAGTACTTC
- TRBJ1-5 - TRBV6-6 CATEDWRGDQPQHF TGTGCCACCGAGGACTGGAGGGGCGATCAGCCCCAGCATTTT
- TRBJ2-7 - TRBV5-1 CASSFGRGLLEQYF TGCGCCAGCAGCTTCGGGCGGGGGCTCCTCGAGCAGTACTTC
- TRBJ1-4 - TRBV10-1 CASSEAGPLREKLFF TGCGCCAGCAGTGAGGCAGGGCCACTCCGAGAAAAACTGTTTTTT
TRBD1 TRBJ1-1 - TRBV5-1 CASSDGTAILNTEAFF TGCGCCAGCAGCGATGGGACAGCGATATTGAACACTGAAGCTTTCTTT
- TRBJ2-5 - TRBV5-6 CASSLALEETQYF TGTGCCAGCAGCTTGGCCCTAGAGGAGACCCAGTACTTC
- TRBJ2-7 - TRBV9 CASSVSRGYEQYF TGTGCCAGCAGCGTAAGCAGGGGCTACGAGCAGTACTTC
TRBD2 TRBJ2-3 - TRBV30 CAWMPRGGAGTDTQYF TGTGCCTGGATGCCCCGGGGGGGCGCTGGCACAGATACGCAGTATTTT
- TRBJ2-5 - TRBV3-1/TRBV3-2 CASSWTIPQETQYF TGTGCCAGCAGCTGGACTATTCCCCAAGAGACCCAGTACTTC
TRBD1 TRBJ1-1 - TRBV11-2 CASSLDRGRFTEAFF TGTGCCAGCAGCTTGGACAGGGGGCGATTCACTGAAGCTTTCTTT
TRBD1 TRBJ2-7 - TRBV5-6 CASSFRTGELLYEQYF TGTGCCAGCAGCTTTCGGACAGGTGAGCTCCTCTACGAGCAGTACTTC
TRBD1 TRBJ2-6 - TRBV6-1 CASSDPGTGLSGANVLTF TGTGCCAGCAGTGACCCCGGGACAGGGCTCTCTGGGGCCAACGTCCTGACTTTC
- TRBJ1-2 - TRBV30 CAWSPGAGYGYTF TGTGCCTGGAGTCCAGGGGCAGGGTATGGCTACACCTTC
TRBD1 TRBJ1-2 - TRBV19 CASSDRGDHGYTF TGTGCCAGTAGTGACAGGGGCGACCATGGCTACACCTTC
- TRBJ1-6 - TRBV3-1/TRBV3-2 CASSSDYFIHHNSPLHF TGTGCCAGCAGCAGTGATTATTTCATACATCATAATTCACCCCTCCACTTT
- TRBJ2-1 - TRBV7-9 CASSRSGVDEQFF TGTGCCAGCAGCCGTTCGGGAGTTGATGAGCAGTTCTTC
- TRBJ2-7 once TRBV6-5 CASRLQGRLEQYF TGTGCCAGCAGGTTACAGGGAAGACTCGAGCAGTACTTC
TRBD1 TRBJ1-1 - TRBV7-9 CASRQGQGATEAFF TGTGCCAGCAGACAGGGACAGGGGGCCACTGAAGCTTTCTTT
TRBD2 TRBJ2-7 once TRBV29-1 CSVAGLAGSYEQYF TGCAGCGTTGCGGGACTAGCGGGCTCCTACGAGCAGTACTTC
TRBD2 TRBJ2-7 - TRBV27 CASSSNRVLRLAGEREQYF TGTGCCAGCAGTTCAAACAGGGTTCTACGACTAGCGGGAGAGCGCGAGCAGTACTTC
- TRBJ1-3 - TRBV10-3 CAISDSSGGSGNTIYF TGTGCCATCAGTGACTCCTCCGGGGGCTCTGGAAACACCATATATTTT